A selection of T cell receptor beta chains follows, all from one sample in a study of blood T cells in healthy people across ages. TCRdb reprocessed the 5' RACE reads with MiXCR, giving one entry per CDR3 protein. Of approximately 830,000 distinct CDR3 sequences listed, 60% to 80% are singletons. Sample: blood. These receptors all come from a man aged 30 to 45 in good health. The CDR3 runs from the conserved cysteine through the conserved F or W. The order of the fields is D gene, clone size, J gene, V gene, CDR3 protein, CDR3 DNA. A D gene is named only where the DNA matches it firmly. Only some rows state a clone size, as once, few, many or a class for expanded clones.

>TRBD1|.|TRBJ2-2|TRBV7-7
CASSSGTGTTGELFF
TGTGCTAGCAGTTCCGGGACAGGGACGACCGGGGAGCTGTTTTTT
>.|few|TRBJ2-7|TRBV5-1
CASSLEQGNVDEQYF
TGCGCCAGCAGCTTGGAGCAGGGTAATGTGGACGAGCAGTACTTC
>.|once|TRBJ2-3|TRBV7-9
CASSLPATNTDTQYF
TGTGCCAGCAGCTTACCAGCGACTAACACAGATACGCAGTATTTT
>TRBD1|.|TRBJ2-7|TRBV20-1
CSAADRVSTPYEQYF
TGCAGTGCTGCTGACAGGGTTTCGACCCCCTACGAGCAGTACTTC
>.|.|TRBJ2-2|TRBV9
CASSVDSWTGELFF
TGTGCCAGCAGCGTCGACAGCTGGACCGGGGAGCTGTTTTTT
>.|once|TRBJ1-2|TRBV29-1
CSVVTGSYGYTF
TGCAGCGTTGTAACAGGGTCCTATGGCTACACCTTC
>.|once|TRBJ2-5|TRBV29-1
CSVARQLGTQYF
TGCAGCGTTGCGCGGCAGCTAGGGACCCAGTACTTC
>.|.|TRBJ2-7|TRBV4-2
CASSQAEGLGEQYF
TGTGCCAGCAGCCAAGCTGAGGGATTGGGCGAGCAGTACTTC
>.|.|TRBJ2-7|TRBV29-1
CSVGGGSFNEQYF
TGCAGCGTTGGGGGGGGCAGCTTCAACGAGCAGTACTTC
>TRBD1|.|TRBJ2-3|TRBV27
CASGRQGWQVDTQYF
TGTGCCAGCGGAAGACAGGGCTGGCAGGTTGATACGCAGTATTTT
>.|.|TRBJ2-7|TRBV12-3/TRBV12-4
CASSFKDEYEQYF
TGTGCCAGCAGTTTTAAGGACGAGTACGAGCAGTACTTC
>TRBD1|.|TRBJ1-2|TRBV5-1
CASSLTGDLDYGYTF
TGCGCCAGCAGCTTAACAGGGGACTTGGACTATGGCTACACCTTC
>.|few|TRBJ1-4|TRBV4-3
CASSQEGASEKLFF
TGCGCCAGCAGCCAAGAGGGGGCCAGTGAAAAACTGTTTTTT
>TRBD2|few|TRBJ2-7|TRBV29-1
CSVEGLAGDTNEQYF
TGCAGCGTTGAGGGGCTAGCGGGGGATACGAACGAGCAGTACTTC
>.|.|TRBJ1-1|TRBV20-1
CSGRLNTEAFF
TGCAGTGGCAGGCTGAACACTGAAGCTTTCTTT
>.|.|TRBJ2-6|TRBV6-1
CATTGANVLTF
TGTGCCACGACTGGGGCCAACGTCCTGACTTTC
>.|.|TRBJ1-6|TRBV20-1
CSAIDNLYNSPLHF
TGCAGTGCTATAGATAACTTGTATAATTCACCCCTCCACTTT
>TRBD2|.|TRBJ2-1|TRBV27
CASSLGLAGELTYNEQFF
TGTGCCAGCAGTTTAGGTCTAGCGGGAGAATTAACGTACAATGAGCAGTTCTTC
>TRBD2|.|TRBJ2-2|TRBV20-1
CSASPGLAVNTGELFF
TGCAGTGCTAGTCCCGGACTAGCGGTGAACACCGGGGAGCTGTTTTTT
>.|few|TRBJ2-1|TRBV11-2
CASSLVSLGNNEQFF
TGTGCCAGCAGCTTAGTGTCCCTCGGGAACAATGAGCAGTTCTTC
>.|few|TRBJ2-4|TRBV20-1
CSAPRPQLLAKNIQYF
TGCAGTGCCCCCAGACCCCAACTCCTAGCCAAAAACATTCAGTACTTC
>.|.|TRBJ2-7|TRBV6-2/TRBV6-3
CASTQYVQAYEQYF
TGTGCCAGCACCCAGTACGTTCAAGCCTACGAGCAGTACTTC
>.|.|TRBJ2-3|TRBV11-1
CASSRWDAPSTDTQYF
TGTGCCAGCAGCCGATGGGACGCCCCTAGCACAGATACGCAGTATTTT
>TRBD1|.|TRBJ1-2|TRBV5-1
CASSLSGTGEAYGYTF
TGCGCCAGCAGCTTGTCGGGGACAGGGGAAGCCTATGGCTACACCTTC
>TRBD2|once|TRBJ2-3|TRBV5-5
CASRPREGTDTQYF
TGTGCCAGCAGACCCCGGGAGGGGACAGATACGCAGTATTTT
>.|.|TRBJ2-3|TRBV5-5
CASSLHRGGDMQYF
TGTGCCAGCAGCTTGCACAGGGGGGGTGATATGCAGTATTTT
>.|few|TRBJ1-1|TRBV6-5
CATSPERTNTEAFF
TGTGCCACCTCACCCGAAAGGACTAACACTGAAGCTTTCTTT
>.|few|TRBJ2-4|TRBV7-2
CASSPQLAKNIQYF
TGTGCCAGCAGCCCGCAGTTAGCCAAAAACATTCAGTACTTC
>.|.|TRBJ1-5|TRBV12-3/TRBV12-4
CASSPGEYSNQPQHF
TGTGCCAGCAGTCCCGGGGAATATAGCAATCAGCCCCAGCATTTT
>.|few|TRBJ1-2|TRBV4-3
CASSQSPFGGYSYGYTF
TGCGCCAGCAGCCAGTCTCCCTTCGGCGGATATAGCTATGGCTACACCTTC
>.|.|TRBJ1-2|TRBV10-3
CATSQGAHGYTF
TGTGCCACCAGCCAGGGAGCCCATGGCTACACCTTC
>.|.|TRBJ1-4|TRBV6-6
CASSYSLAGTNEKLFF
TGTGCCAGCAGTTACTCGTTGGCAGGCACTAATGAAAAACTGTTTTTT
>TRBD2|few|TRBJ2-2|TRBV4-2
CASSQDLLAGGLSNTGELFF
TGTGCCAGCAGCCAAGATCTTCTAGCGGGGGGGCTCTCGAACACCGGGGAGCTGTTTTTT
>.|.|TRBJ2-7|TRBV27
CASSPTGLTPTSYEQYF
TGTGCCAGCAGTCCCACGGGACTCACACCCACCTCCTACGAGCAGTACTTC
>TRBD2|.|TRBJ2-1|TRBV20-1
CSAITSGGASEQFF
TGCAGTGCTATTACTAGCGGGGGGGCAAGTGAGCAGTTCTTC
>.|.|TRBJ2-3|TRBV12-3/TRBV12-4
CASSLRGTRTDTQYF
TGTGCCAGCAGTTTAAGGGGGACCAGGACAGATACGCAGTATTTT
>.|.|TRBJ1-5|TRBV4-3
CAGSQARGLLQPQHF
TGCGCCGGCAGCCAAGCGAGGGGCTTACTACAGCCCCAGCATTTT
>.|.|TRBJ2-6|TRBV27
CASSLLRANVLTF
.
>.|.|TRBJ2-5|TRBV7-2
CASSHPIGGTQYF
TGTGCCAGCAGCCATCCCATAGGGGGGACCCAGTACTTC
>.|.|TRBJ2-3|TRBV6-1
CASSDVGEPPFGTQYF
TGTGCCAGCAGTGATGTGGGGGAGCCACCATTCGGTACGCAGTATTTT
>.|.|TRBJ1-1|TRBV12-3/TRBV12-4
CASSRQLNTEAFF
TGTGCCAGCAGTCGACAGTTGAACACTGAAGCTTTCTTT
>.|.|TRBJ1-3|TRBV7-2
CASSVDSPSGNTIYF
TGTGCCAGCAGCGTGGACAGCCCCTCTGGAAACACCATATATTTT
>TRBD2|.|TRBJ2-1|TRBV24-1
CATSGLAGGPINEQFF
TGTGCCACCAGTGGGTTAGCGGGGGGGCCGATCAATGAGCAGTTCTTC
>.|.|TRBJ2-7|TRBV12-3/TRBV12-4
CASSKSYEQYF
TGTGCCAGCAGTAAATCCTACGAGCAGTACTTC
>.|.|TRBJ2-1|TRBV4-3
CASSQDLGANNEQFF
TGCGCCAGCAGCCAAGATCTAGGTGCTAACAATGAGCAGTTCTTC
>TRBD1|few|TRBJ2-7|TRBV6-2/TRBV6-3
CASSYLDRVDEQYF
TGTGCCAGCAGTTACTTGGACAGGGTCGACGAGCAGTACTTC
>.|.|TRBJ1-5|TRBV20-1
CSASPRVSFTNNQPQHF
TGCAGTGCTAGCCCTAGGGTGTCCTTCACCAACAATCAGCCCCAGCATTTT
>TRBD2|.|TRBJ2-5|TRBV12-3/TRBV12-4
CATQSGGEETQYF
TGTGCCACCCAAAGTGGGGGGGAGGAGACCCAGTACTTC
>.|.|TRBJ1-6|TRBV4-3
CASSQAPTRANSPLHF
TGCGCCAGCAGCCAAGCGCCCACCAGGGCAAATTCACCCCTCCACTTT
>.|.|TRBJ2-5|TRBV5-6
CAGSLVGGRIFQETQYF
TGTGCCGGCAGCTTGGTAGGCGGACGAATATTCCAAGAGACCCAGTACTTC
>.|.|TRBJ1-2|TRBV4-2
CASSQEEGQAINYGYTF
TGTGCCAGCAGCCAAGAGGAGGGGCAGGCGATTAACTATGGCTACACCTTC
>.|once|TRBJ2-3|TRBV24-1
CASREFGDPTDTQYF
TGTGCCTCCAGGGAGTTCGGAGACCCCACAGATACGCAGTATTTT
>.|.|TRBJ1-2|TRBV7-2
CASSRVENRVGGYTF
TGTGCCAGCAGCCGAGTAGAAAACAGGGTAGGCGGCTACACCTTC
>.|.|TRBJ2-1|TRBV7-9
CASLLDGSSYNEQFF
TGTGCCAGCTTGCTGGACGGTAGCTCCTACAATGAGCAGTTCTTC
>TRBD2|.|TRBJ2-1|TRBV11-2
CASSPGLGQLNNEQFF
TGTGCCAGCAGCCCGGGACTAGGGCAACTGAACAATGAGCAGTTCTTC
>.|.|TRBJ2-7|TRBV11-1
CASSFATGIYEQYF
TGTGCCAGCAGCTTCGCCACAGGGATCTACGAGCAGTACTTC
>TRBD1|many|TRBJ1-2|TRBV15
CATSSEGPGQGGLVYGYTF
TGTGCCACCAGCAGCGAAGGCCCCGGACAGGGAGGACTTGTGTATGGCTACACCTTC